Presented here are 11 T cell receptor beta chains from one specimen sequenced in a study of T cell responses to AZD1222 COVID-19 vaccine. Using immunoSEQ multiplex PCR, the repertoire was profiled, and TCRdb retains in-frame clones only, with some absent. The table includes 95,000 to 150,000 clones, about 90% detected once. Sequences were derived from peripheral blood, sampled on day 0 of AZD1222 vaccination. These receptor sequences come from an adult in good health.

Only one count was recorded for this clone. The chain combines TRBV7-6 with TRBJ2-3; D is undetermined. This CDR3 contains 14 residues. CDR1 SGHVS and CDR2 FNYEAQ come from the germline V gene. Trimming took 5 bases from V and 2 from J, leaving 11 bases between them. The CDR3 spells CASSALYSTDTQYF. CDR3 nucleotide sequence: TGTGCCAGCAGCGCCTTATACTCCACAGATACGCAGTATTTT. Filled out from reference TRBV7-6 and TRBJ2-3, the complete variable domain reads GAGVSQSPRYKVTKRGQDVALRCDPISGHVSLYWYRQALGQGPEFLTYFNYEAQQDKSGLPNDRFSAERPEGSISTLTIQRTEQRDSAMYRCASSALYSTDTQYFGPGTRLTVL.

The chain links TRBV5-1 to TRBJ1-2; 9 positions agree with TRBD1. The CDR3 extends over 14 amino acids. J lost 8 bases, V lost 4 bases, and 9 bases had no gene match. Germline lookup yields CDR1 SGHRS and CDR2 YFSETQ. The chain's CDR3 is CASSTGGLGYGYTF. The CDR3 bases are TGCGCCAGCAGCACAGGGGGCCTCGGATACGGCTACACCTTC. The complete variable domain, with remaining parts taken from reference TRBV5-1 and TRBJ1-2, reads KAGVTQTPRYLIKTRGQQVTLSCSPISGHRSVSWYQQTPGQGLQFLFEYFSETQRNKGNFPGRFSGRQFSNSRSEMNVSTLELGDSALYLCASSTGGLGYGYTFGSGTRLTVV.

This rearrangement joins TRBV27 to TRBJ2-7; TRBD1 or TRBD2 may be the D gene (5 bases each). CDR3 size: 16 residues. Trimming shortened V by 1 base and J by 5 bases, and 18 bases separated the two germline ends. CDR1 and CDR2 (germline): MNHEY, SMNVEV (reference sequence). This chain's CDR3 is CASSLLYPGQVDEQYF. The CDR3 DNA is TGTGCCAGCAGTTTATTATATCCGGGGCAGGTGGACGAGCAGTACTTC.

Comments on this clone: At one of its ends the junction is not consistent with the germline gene, which may arise from a read error. The V gene is TRBV7-3, the J gene TRBJ2-2; 10 bases map to TRBD2. Germline-derived CDR1 and CDR2 are SGHTA and FQGTGA. This CDR3 contains 17 residues. CDR3 bases: TGTGCCAGCAGCCTAACCCCCGGACTAGCGGTCACCGGGGAGCTGTTTTTT. It codes for CASSLTPGLAVTGELFF.

The chain is built from TRBV11-2 and TRBJ1-5, with 9 bases lining up with TRBD1. CDR3 length: 17 amino acids. Germline CDR1 is SGHAT and CDR2 is FQNNGV. The ends lost 0 bases at V and 6 bases at J; junction bases unmatched: 9. The CDR3: CASSLDLGTGRIQPQHF. CDR3 DNA: TGTGCCAGCAGCTTAGATCTGGGGACAGGGAGGATTCAGCCCCAGCATTTT.

The chain combines TRBV4-1 with TRBJ1-5; unclear D gene. The CDR3 sequence is 16 residues long. V was clipped by 4 bases and J by 3 bases, with 16 bases between them. Germline V gives CDR1 MGHRA, CDR2 YSYEKL. In DNA, the CDR3 is TGCGCCAGCAGCCGGACGGAGGGTACAGTCAATCAGCCCCAGCATTTT. Translating it yields CASSRTEGTVNQPQHF.

In this sample, this clone turned up a few times. CDR3 nucleotide sequence: TGTGCCAGCAGCAAAACACCGGCCATGAACACTGAAGCTTTCTTT. It encodes CASSKTPAMNTEAFF. The chain uses TRBV3-1 (or the pseudogene TRBV3-2) and TRBJ1-1, with D unclear. Trimming pared 5 bases from V and 0 bases from J, leaving 13 bases between. This CDR3 is built from 15 residues. Germline CDR1 is LGHDT and CDR2 is YNNKEL (reference sequence).

The chain has TRBV11-2 and TRBJ1-4; D gene unclear. V lost 5 bases to trimming and J lost 2 bases, with 12 bases between them. The germline V gene has CDR1 SGHAT and CDR2 FQNNGV. The CDR3 loop spans 15 amino acids. CDR3 in amino acids: CASSPLGATNEKLFF. The CDR3 DNA sequence: TGTGCCAGCAGCCCCCTAGGAGCCACTAATGAAAAACTGTTTTTT.

This clone was counted a single time. The rearrangement joins TRBV19 to TRBJ2-7; TRBD2 matches 14 bases. There are 16 residues in the CDR3. Germline V gives CDR1 LNHDA, CDR2 SQIVND (reference sequence). Losses at the gene ends were 3 bases for V and 2 bases for J; bases not matched to a gene: 3. The CDR3 DNA reads as TGTGCCAGTAGTATTGGACTAGCGGGAGGACCCTACGAGCAGTACTTC. Encoded protein: CASSIGLAGGPYEQYF.

The CDR3 loop reads CASSLSLRAGEQFF. The CDR3 bases are TGTGCCAGCAGCTTAAGTCTTCGAGCGGGTGAGCAGTTCTTC. The chain carries TRBV7-3 and TRBJ2-1, with D possibly TRBD2 on 6 matching bases. Trimming removed 1 base at V and 9 bases at J, with 13 bases between. CDR3 length: 14 amino acids. Germline-derived CDR1 and CDR2 are SGHTA and FQGTGA.

This chain uses TRBV6-2 or TRBV6-3 with TRBJ1-6, with TRBD1 as a possible D gene (5 bases). Germline assignment: CDR1 MNHEY and CDR2 SVGEGT. The CDR3 contains 13 residues. Deletions cut 5 bases from V and 8 bases from J, with 10 bases between. This chain's CDR3 is CASSQGSDSPLHF. CDR3 DNA sequence: TGTGCCAGCAGTCAGGGTTCTGATTCACCCCTCCACTTT.